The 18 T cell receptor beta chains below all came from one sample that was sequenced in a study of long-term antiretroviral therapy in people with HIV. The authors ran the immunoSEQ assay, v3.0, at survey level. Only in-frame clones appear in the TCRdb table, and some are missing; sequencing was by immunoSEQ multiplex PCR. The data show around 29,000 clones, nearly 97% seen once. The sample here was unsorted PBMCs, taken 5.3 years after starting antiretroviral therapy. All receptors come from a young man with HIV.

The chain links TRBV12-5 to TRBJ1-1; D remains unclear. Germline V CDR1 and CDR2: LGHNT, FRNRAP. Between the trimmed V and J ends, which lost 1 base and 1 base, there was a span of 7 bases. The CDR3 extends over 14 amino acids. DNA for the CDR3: TGTGCTAGTGGTTTGGACGGAGCGAACACTGAAGCTTTCTTT. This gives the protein CASGLDGANTEAFF.

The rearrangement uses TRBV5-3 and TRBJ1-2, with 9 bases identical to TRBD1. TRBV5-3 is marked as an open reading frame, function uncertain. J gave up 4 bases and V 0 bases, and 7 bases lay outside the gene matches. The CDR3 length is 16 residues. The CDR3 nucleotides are TGTGCCAGAAGCTTGGCTGGGACAGGGATGCCCTATGGCTACACCTTC. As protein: CARSLAGTGMPYGYTF.

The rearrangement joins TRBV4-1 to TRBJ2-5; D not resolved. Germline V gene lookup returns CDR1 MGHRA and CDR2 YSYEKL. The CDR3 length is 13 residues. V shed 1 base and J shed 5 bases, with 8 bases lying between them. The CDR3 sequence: CASSQGIMETQYF. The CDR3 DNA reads TGCGCCAGCAGCCAAGGGATTATGGAGACCCAGTACTTC.

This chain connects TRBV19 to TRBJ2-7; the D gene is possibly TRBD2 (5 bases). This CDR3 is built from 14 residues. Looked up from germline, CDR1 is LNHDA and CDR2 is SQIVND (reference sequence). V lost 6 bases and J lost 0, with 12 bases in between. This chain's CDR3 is CASRAAVSSYEQYF. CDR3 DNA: TGTGCCAGTAGGGCAGCGGTTAGCTCCTACGAGCAGTACTTC. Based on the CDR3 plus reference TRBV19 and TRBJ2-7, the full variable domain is DGGITQSPKYLFRKEGQNVTLSCEQNLNHDAMYWYRQDPGQGLRLIYYSQIVNDFQKGDIAEGYSVSREKKESFPLTVTSAQKNPTAFYLCASRAAVSSYEQYFGPGTRLTVT.

The CDR3 DNA is TGTGCCAGCAGCTTCGACTCTGGGGCCAACGTCCTGACTTTC. It codes for CASSFDSGANVLTF. The rearrangement joins TRBV7-9 to TRBJ2-6; the D is unclear. Looked up from germline, CDR1 is SEHNR and CDR2 is FQNEAQ (reference sequence). V was cut by 3 bases and J by 0 bases, with 3 bases left in between. CDR3 length equals 14 residues.

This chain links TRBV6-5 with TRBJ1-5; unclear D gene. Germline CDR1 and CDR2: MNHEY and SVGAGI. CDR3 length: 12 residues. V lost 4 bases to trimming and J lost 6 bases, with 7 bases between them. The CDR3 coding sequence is TGTGCCAGCAGTTCCCTCGGTCAGCCCCAGCATTTT. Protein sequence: CASSSLGQPQHF.

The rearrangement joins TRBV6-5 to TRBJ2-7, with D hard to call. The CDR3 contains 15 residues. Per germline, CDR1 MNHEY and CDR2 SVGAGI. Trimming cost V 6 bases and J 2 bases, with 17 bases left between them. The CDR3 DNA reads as TGTGCCAGCAGCGCCCTTGGGCAGGAGCCCTACGAGCAGTACTTC. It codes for CASSALGQEPYEQYF.

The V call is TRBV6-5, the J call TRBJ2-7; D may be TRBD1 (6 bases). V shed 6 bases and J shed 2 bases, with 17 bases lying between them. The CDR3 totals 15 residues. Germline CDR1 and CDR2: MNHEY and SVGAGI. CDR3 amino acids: CASRTYRDGAYEQYF. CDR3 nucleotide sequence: TGTGCCAGCAGAACCTACAGGGATGGCGCCTACGAGCAGTACTTC.

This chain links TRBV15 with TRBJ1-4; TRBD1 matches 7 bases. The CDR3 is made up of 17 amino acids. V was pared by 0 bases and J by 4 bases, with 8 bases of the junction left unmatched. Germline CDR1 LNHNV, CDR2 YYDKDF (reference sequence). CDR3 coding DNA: TGTGCCACCAGCAGAGAGGCAGGGGGTCCCTATAATGAAAAACTGTTTTTT. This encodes CATSREAGGPYNEKLFF.

The CDR3: CASSPQGMAEAFF. The CDR3, as DNA: TGTGCCAGCTCACCACAGGGGATGGCTGAAGCTTTCTTT. The rearrangement joins TRBV18 to TRBJ1-1, with a weak D call TRBD1 (5 bases). The CDR3 extends over 13 amino acids. With 1 base removed from V and 6 bases from J, the gap between germline ends came to 9 bases. Germline CDR1 and CDR2: KGHSH and LQKENI.

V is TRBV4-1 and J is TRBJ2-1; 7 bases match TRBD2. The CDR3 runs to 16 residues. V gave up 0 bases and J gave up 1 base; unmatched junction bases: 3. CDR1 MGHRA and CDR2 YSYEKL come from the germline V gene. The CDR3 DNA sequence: TGCGCCAGCAGCCAAGAATGGCGGGAGTCCTACAATGAGCAGTTCTTC. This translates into CASSQEWRESYNEQFF.

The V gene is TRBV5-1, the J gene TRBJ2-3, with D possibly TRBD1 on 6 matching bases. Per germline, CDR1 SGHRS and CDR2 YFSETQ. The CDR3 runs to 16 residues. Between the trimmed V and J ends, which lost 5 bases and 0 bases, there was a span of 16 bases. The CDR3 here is CASRGTPGTSTDTQYF. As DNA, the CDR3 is TGCGCCAGCAGGGGGACACCAGGAACTAGCACAGATACGCAGTATTTT.

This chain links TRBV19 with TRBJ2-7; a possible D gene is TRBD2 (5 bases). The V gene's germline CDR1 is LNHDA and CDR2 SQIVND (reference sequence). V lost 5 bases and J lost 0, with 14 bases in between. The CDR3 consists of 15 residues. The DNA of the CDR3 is TGTGCCAGTAGTTCTTCGAGCGGTTACTCCTACGAGCAGTACTTC. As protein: CASSSSSGYSYEQYF. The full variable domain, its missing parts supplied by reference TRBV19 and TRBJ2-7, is DGGITQSPKYLFRKEGQNVTLSCEQNLNHDAMYWYRQDPGQGLRLIYYSQIVNDFQKGDIAEGYSVSREKKESFPLTVTSAQKNPTAFYLCASSSSSGYSYEQYFGPGTRLTVT.

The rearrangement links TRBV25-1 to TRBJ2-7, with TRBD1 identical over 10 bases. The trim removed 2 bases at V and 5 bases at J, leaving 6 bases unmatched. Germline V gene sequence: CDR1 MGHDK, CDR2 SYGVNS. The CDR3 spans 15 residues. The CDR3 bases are TGTGCCAGCAGTGAACGAAGGGACAGGGGCGACGAGCAGTACTTC. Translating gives CASSERRDRGDEQYF.

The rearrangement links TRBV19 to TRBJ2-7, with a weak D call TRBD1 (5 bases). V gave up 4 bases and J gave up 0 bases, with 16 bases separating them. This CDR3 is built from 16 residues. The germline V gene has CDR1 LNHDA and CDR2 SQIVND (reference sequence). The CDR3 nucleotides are TGTGCCAGTAGTACCTCCTATGGGGCAAGCTCCTACGAGCAGTACTTC. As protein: CASSTSYGASSYEQYF.

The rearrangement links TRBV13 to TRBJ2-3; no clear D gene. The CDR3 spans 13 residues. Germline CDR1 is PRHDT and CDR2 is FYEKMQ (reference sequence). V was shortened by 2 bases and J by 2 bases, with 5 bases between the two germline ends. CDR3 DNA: TGTGCCAGCAGCTTAAGCGCCACAGATACGCAGTATTTT. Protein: CASSLSATDTQYF.

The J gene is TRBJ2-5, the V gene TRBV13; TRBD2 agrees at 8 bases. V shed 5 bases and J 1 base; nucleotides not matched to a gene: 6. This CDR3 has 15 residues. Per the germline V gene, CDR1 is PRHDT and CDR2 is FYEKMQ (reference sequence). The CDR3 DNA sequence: TGTGCCAGCAGCGAGAAGCGGGAGATCCAAGAGACCCAGTACTTC. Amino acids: CASSEKREIQETQYF.

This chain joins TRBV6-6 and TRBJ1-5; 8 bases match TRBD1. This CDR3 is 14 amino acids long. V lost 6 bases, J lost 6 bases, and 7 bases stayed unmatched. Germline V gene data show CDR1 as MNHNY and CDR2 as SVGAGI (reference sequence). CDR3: CASSRGLVFQPQHF. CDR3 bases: TGTGCCAGCAGCAGGGGGCTCGTTTTTCAGCCCCAGCATTTT.